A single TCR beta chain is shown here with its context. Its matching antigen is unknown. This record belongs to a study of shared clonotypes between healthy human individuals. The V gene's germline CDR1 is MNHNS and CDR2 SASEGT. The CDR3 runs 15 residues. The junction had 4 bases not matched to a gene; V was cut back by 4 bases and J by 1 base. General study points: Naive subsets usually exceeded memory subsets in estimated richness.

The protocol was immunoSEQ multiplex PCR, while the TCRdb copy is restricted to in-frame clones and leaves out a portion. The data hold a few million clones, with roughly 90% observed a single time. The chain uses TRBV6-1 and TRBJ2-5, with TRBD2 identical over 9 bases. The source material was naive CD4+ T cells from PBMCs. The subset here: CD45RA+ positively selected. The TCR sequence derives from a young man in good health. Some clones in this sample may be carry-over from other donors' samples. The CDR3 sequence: CASSGLAELQETQYF. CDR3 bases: TGTGCCAGCAGTGGACTAGCGGAACTCCAAGAGACCCAGTACTTC.